This T cell receptor (beta chain) came from a study of shared clonotypes between healthy human individuals. The wider study: Plates per donor: three CD4 naive, three CD4 memory, two CD8 naive, one CD8 memory. Findings of the study overall: The small donor group covered limited genetic and exposure diversity.

Here immunoSEQ multiplex PCR was the method, and the copy in TCRdb shows in-frame clones only, minus some. The repertoire includes roughly 1.5 million clones, nearly 99% of them detected once, and roughly 0.4% sits in the top ten. A remark on this clone: Its specificity is unknown.

Caucasian adults living in Nashville, Tennessee, provided all samples. Germline CDR1 SGHKS, CDR2 YYEKEE (reference sequence). The CDR3 extends over 15 amino acids. Trimming removed 6 bases from V and 4 bases from J; junction bases left unmatched: 9. The chain recombines TRBV5-5 with TRBJ2-2; 7 bases are shared with TRBD1. The receptor was derived from a man aged 25-45 years in good health. Specimen: naive CD4+ T cells sorted from blood. Stated subset: CD45RA+ positively selected. CDR3 nucleotide sequence: TGTGCCAGCACGCTCGGACAGGCCGGCACCGGGGAGCTGTTTTTT. Its protein is CASTLGQAGTGELFF. Looking up the rest from reference TRBV5-5 and TRBJ2-2 gives the full variable domain: DAGVTQSPTHLIKTRGQQVTLRCSPISGHKSVSWYQQVLGQGPQFIFQYYEKEERGRGNFPDRFSARQFPNYSSELNVNALLLGDSALYLCASTLGQAGTGELFFGEGSRLTVL.